This section outlines one T cell receptor beta chain sequence together with its context. No antigen is known for it. This specimen comes from a study of graft-versus-host responses after intestinal transplantation. At the level of the study: Anti-thymocyte globulin was used for induction in all recipients, who then took tacrolimus and steroids for approximately 3 years.

General study findings and limits: The marrow of recipients harbored GvH clones, and ileum or blood showed some of them first. Early post-transplant HvG declines were associated with peak circulating GvH clone levels. Allografts of one patient group, those with graft-donor T cell macrochimerism, had high graft-versus-host to host-versus-graft clonal ratios.

Profiled with immunoSEQ multiplex PCR; TCRdb holds only in-frame clones, not every one. The sample includes approximately 38,000 clones, under 85% of them seen just once. The material was PBMCs, obtained roughly 1,000 days after transplant. This TCR derives from a human patient who received an intestinal transplant, so some T cells may come from the graft donor.

The CDR3 nucleotides read TGTGCCAGTAGCGGGATATCCTACGAGCAGTACTTC. This translates into CASSGISYEQYF. The chain combines TRBV19 with TRBJ2-7; TRBD2 is a possible D gene (5 bases). Germline CDR1 and CDR2: LNHDA and SQIVND (reference sequence). V was pared by 6 bases and J by 1 base, with 7 bases between. CDR3 length equals 12 residues.